A selection of T cell receptor beta chains follows, all from one sample in a study of shared T cell receptors in the human thymus. The repertoire was sequenced with immunoSEQ multiplex PCR; TCRdb's copy has only in-frame clones and lacks some. The table lists approximately 490,000 clones, around 78% of them singletons. These data also formed part of another study, on human thymus T cells.

Sequences were obtained from thymocytes. These receptors all stem from a boy younger than two with a congenital heart defect. Both conserved end residues are part of each CDR3. Each record gives: J gene, D gene, clone size, V gene, CDR3 protein, CDR3 DNA. D genes are given only for firm matches. Only some rows state a clone size, as once, few, many or a class for expanded clones.

TRBJ1-2	NA	once	TRBV29-1	CSVYDTGGSNYGYTF	TGCAGCGTTTACGACACAGGAGGGTCTAACTATGGCTACACCTTC
TRBJ1-5	NA	NA	TRBV19	CASSTRGAHYSNQPQHF	TGTGCCAGTAGTACCCGGGGGGCCCACTATAGCAATCAGCCCCAGCATTTT
TRBJ2-2	TRBD2	few	TRBV6-5	CASTILAGHTGELFF	TGTGCCAGCACCATTCTAGCGGGGCACACCGGGGAGCTGTTTTTT
TRBJ1-2	TRBD1	NA	TRBV5-1	CASSLRTGGNYTF	TGCGCCAGCAGCCTTCGGACAGGGGGGAACTACACCTTC
TRBJ1-4	TRBD1	NA	TRBV11-2	CASRQDRGLDTNEKLFF	TGTGCCAGCAGACAGGACAGGGGACTGGATACTAATGAAAAACTGTTTTTT
TRBJ2-7	NA	NA	TRBV5-1	CASSFTDSAAYEQYF	TGCGCCAGCAGCTTTACGGACAGTGCGGCCTACGAGCAGTACTTC
TRBJ2-7	TRBD2	NA	TRBV5-1	CASSAGLAGGREQYF	TGCGCCAGCAGCGCGGGACTAGCGGGAGGTCGGGAGCAGTACTTC
TRBJ2-5	TRBD2	NA	TRBV11-3	CASSVAGGRGETQYF	TGTGCCAGCAGCGTAGCGGGAGGGCGGGGTGAGACCCAGTACTTC
TRBJ2-3	TRBD2	NA	TRBV2	CALGSGITPDRDTQYF	TGTGCCCTGGGTAGCGGGATCACCCCGGACCGCGATACGCAGTATTTT
TRBJ2-1	TRBD2	NA	TRBV7-9	CASSGETSGSVEQFF	TGTGCCAGCAGCGGCGAGACTAGCGGGAGCGTTGAGCAGTTCTTC
TRBJ2-7	NA	NA	TRBV11-2	CASSSQSSYEQYF	TGTGCCAGCAGCTCACAGAGCTCCTACGAGCAGTACTTC
TRBJ2-3	TRBD2	NA	TRBV2	CASRGTSARTDTQYF	TGTGCCAGCAGGGGGACTAGCGCCCGCACAGATACGCAGTATTTT
TRBJ2-3	TRBD2	NA	TRBV5-1	CASSLGYWTSGMGASTDTQYF	TGCGCCAGCAGTTTGGGGTATTGGACTAGCGGGATGGGGGCTAGCACAGATACGCAGTATTTT
TRBJ2-2	NA	NA	TRBV4-3	CASSQDRGSGELFF	TGCGCCAGCAGCCAAGATCGAGGGTCCGGGGAGCTGTTTTTT
TRBJ2-7	NA	NA	TRBV28	CASRTPGGREQYF	TGTGCCAGCAGAACACCCGGGGGGCGGGAGCAGTACTTC
TRBJ1-1	NA	NA	TRBV6-1	CASSDRTVDTEAFF	TGTGCCAGCAGTGATAGGACAGTTGACACTGAAGCTTTCTTT
TRBJ2-7	NA	NA	TRBV6-5	CASATWRQGPYEQYF	TGTGCCAGCGCCACCTGGCGGCAGGGCCCCTACGAGCAGTACTTC
TRBJ2-3	NA	NA	TRBV29-1	CSVEVAPGDTQYF	TGCAGCGTTGAAGTTGCACCGGGAGATACGCAGTATTTT
TRBJ2-1	TRBD2	NA	TRBV27	CASWLAGPNEQFF	TGTGCCAGTTGGTTAGCGGGCCCCAATGAGCAGTTCTTC